This T cell receptor (beta chain) stems from a study of T cell changes during pregnancy in multiple sclerosis. This CDR3 is built from 17 residues. In germline, CDR1 is SGHTA, CDR2 FQGNSA. After removal of 0 bases from V and 7 bases from J, the junction contained 10 bases not matched to a gene. The assay was immunoSEQ multiplex PCR, and TCRdb's table has in-frame clones only and misses some. The sample carries roughly 40,000 clones, nearly 90% recorded once. The source of this sequence is a female donor with multiple sclerosis, enrolled in a pregnancy study. The gene calls are TRBV7-2 and TRBJ2-1; 9 nucleotides match TRBD2. This specimen consisted of CD4+ T cells from peripheral blood mononuclear cells, obtained after pregnancy. CDR3 nucleotides: TGTGCCAGCAGCTTAGCGCGGGGGCTAGCGGGGAGGAATGAGCAGTTCTTC. Translating it yields CASSLARGLAGRNEQFF.